This T cell receptor beta chain was documented in a study of identical twins. The CDR3 has 17 amino acids. The ends lost 2 bases at V and 3 bases at J; junction bases unmatched: 14. Germline loops: CDR1 DFQATT, CDR2 SNEGSKA (reference sequence). In its sample, this clonotype was seen a few times. TCRdb called the 5' RACE reads again in MiXCR, with one record for every CDR3 protein. The table lists 450,000 or so distinct CDR3 sequences, 12% to 15% of them singletons. These same records also appear under a second study, on yellow fever vaccine responses in identical twins.

The material sequenced was CD4+ T cells sorted from blood. The TCR sequence derives from a woman aged 18 to 35 in good health. V gene TRBV20-1 combines with J gene TRBJ2-3; 7 nucleotides agree with TRBD2. The CDR3 coding sequence is TGCAGTGCTAGAAACGTAAGGTCCAGCGGGGTGACAGATACGCAGTATTTT. Amino acids: CSARNVRSSGVTDTQYF.